This TCR beta chain derives from a study of blood T cell repertoires in COVID-19. Looking at the study overall: Sample material is recorded as cDNA or gDNA derived from T cells, B-cell-depleted T cells, or PBMCs.

Original methodology: Amplified reference gene primers provided the basis for estimating nucleated cell counts. TCRdb keeps only in-frame clones here, not all; method: immunoSEQ multiplex PCR. V, J and clone size are taken as reported in that table, and D and trimming were inferred from the DNA itself. The sample includes 150,000 to 180,000 clones, around 83% of them seen just once. Patients from Seattle were sampled longitudinally, starting during active infection. The sequencing sample was made of peripheral blood. The receptor comes from a woman aged 60-75 years with COVID-19, enrolled during active disease.

CDR3 DNA sequence: TGTGCCAGCAGCCCCCCGGGGCTCAGGGGGTATGGCTACACCTTC. Translated: CASSPPGLRGYGYTF. The chain recombines TRBV7-9 with TRBJ1-2, with 7 bases matching TRBD1. The CDR3 consists of 15 residues. CDR1 is SEHNR and CDR2 is FQNEAQ in the germline V gene (reference sequence). V was clipped by 5 bases and J by 5 bases; unmatched bases: 11.